A single sample is the source of the 8 T cell receptor beta chains below, sequenced in a study of T-cell reconstitution after alpha-beta-depleted transplantation in children. Using unique molecular identifiers, the investigators prepared the TCRbeta library. Via MiXCR, TCRdb re-called the PCR reads, giving one row per CDR3 protein. The data show 500,000 to 600,000 distinct CDR3 sequences, 30% to 35% seen once. This specimen was PBMCs from the stem cell graft donor, taken from the stem cell graft. These receptors all come from a human donor who donated a stem cell graft to a child with aplastic anemia.

J is TRBJ2-1 and V is TRBV9; 7 positions agree with TRBD2. Germline lookup yields CDR1 SGDLS and CDR2 YYNGEE. V dropped 3 bases and J dropped 2; count of bases not matched to a gene: 5. The CDR3 runs to 15 residues. For the CDR3, the DNA is TGTGCCAGCAGCGATAAGGCGGGAGCCTACAATGAGCAGTTCTTC. The encoded protein is CASSDKAGAYNEQFF.

This clonotype was counted between two and nine times. The chain carries TRBV23-1 and TRBJ2-2; D ambiguous. TRBV23-1 is an open reading frame whose function is uncertain. The V end lost 7 bases, the J end lost 5 bases, and 17 bases lay between the germline ends. The CDR3 runs 15 residues. CDR3 coding DNA: TGCGCCAGCACCCTACCCTCGCTAGGTACCGGGGAGCTGTTTTTT. Amino acid sequence: CASTLPSLGTGELFF.

The rearrangement links TRBV10-3 to TRBJ2-3, with D maybe TRBD1 (5 bases). This CDR3 comprises 14 residues. Germline assignment: CDR1 ENHRY and CDR2 SYGVKD. Trimming stripped 5 bases from V and 4 bases from J, with 13 bases between. The CDR3: CAISPGKVSDTQYF. In nucleotides, the CDR3 is TGTGCCATCAGTCCAGGGAAAGTGTCAGATACGCAGTATTTT.

The V and J genes are TRBV29-1 and TRBJ1-2; D is unclear. CDR3 length: 13 amino acids. Deletions cut 6 bases from V and 8 bases from J, with 19 bases between. Germline assignment: CDR1 SQVTM and CDR2 ANQGSEA. CDR3 sequence: CSVDLAGRPGYTF. Written as DNA, the CDR3 is TGCAGCGTGGACCTCGCGGGGAGACCCGGCTACACCTTC.

The chain couples TRBV29-1 to TRBJ1-2, with a possible D match to TRBD1 (6 bases). CDR3 length: 13 residues. Germline V gene lookup returns CDR1 SQVTM and CDR2 ANQGSEA. With 3 bases removed from V and 3 bases from J, the gap between germline ends came to 11 bases. In DNA, the CDR3 is TGCAGCGTTGATGTGGGGGGCGACTATGGCTACACCTTC. It encodes CSVDVGGDYGYTF.

The chain combines TRBV3-1 with TRBJ2-1; TRBD2 might be the D (6 bases). CDR3 length equals 16 residues. Trimming cost V 3 bases and J 5 bases, with 17 bases left between them. Germline V lookup: CDR1 LGHDT, CDR2 YNNKEL (reference sequence). CDR3 loop: CASSQFGLARDNEQFF. CDR3 in DNA: TGTGCCAGCAGCCAGTTCGGGCTAGCGCGAGACAATGAGCAGTTCTTC.

A single count supports this clonotype. V usage is TRBV27 and J usage is TRBJ2-4; no firm D call. Between the trimmed V and J ends, which lost 0 bases and 5 bases, there was a span of 11 bases. Germline V gene lookup returns CDR1 MNHEY and CDR2 SMNVEV (reference sequence). The CDR3 sequence is 15 residues long. The CDR3 sequence is CASSLSAALQNIQYF. The CDR3 nucleotides are TGTGCCAGCAGTTTATCTGCGGCTCTCCAAAACATTCAGTACTTC.

In this sample, this clonotype turned up a few times. The V gene is TRBV9, the J gene TRBJ2-1, with D perhaps TRBD2 (6 bases). This CDR3 region has 12 residues. With 8 bases removed from V and 10 bases from J, the gap between germline ends came to 16 bases. Germline values: CDR1 SGDLS, CDR2 YYNGEE. The CDR3 region is CARAGIGTEQFF. The CDR3 bases are TGTGCCAGAGCGGGTATAGGCACGGAGCAGTTCTTC.